The present entry profiles one T cell receptor beta chain with its context. Its specificity is unknown. Since all of the isolated RNA was reverse transcribed, expressed TCRB transcripts were what got sequenced. About 3.7 million reads, on average, came from each naive, central memory and regulatory T cell sample. Libraries were prepared by immunoSEQ multiplex PCR; TCRdb keeps only in-frame clonotypes and omits some of them. Of a few hundred thousand clones detected, roughly 14% appear once; the ten largest clones hold 0.013% to 0.015%. Germline CDR1 and CDR2: SGHNT and YYREEE (reference sequence). The CDR3 contains 18 residues. The germline V and J ends were trimmed by 2 bases and 1 base, with 16 bases remaining between them. Each sorted population was over 95% pure. The data derive from a study of beta chain features in type 1 diabetes. Study-level results: Researchers reported that naive, central memory and Treg TCRB repertoires appeared more similar in patients than in healthy donors. In every one of the four CD4+ subsets, TCRB CDR3s were moderately but significantly shorter in Type 1 diabetes patients.

The chain carries TRBV5-4 and TRBJ2-6, with D tentatively TRBD2 (6 bases). The origin of this receptor is a woman younger than 35 with type 1 diabetes. Material for sequencing was naive CD4+ T cells from blood. CDR3 residues: CASSFALTRPSGANVLTF. The CDR3 nucleotides read TGTGCCAGCAGCTTTGCCCTGACTAGACCTTCTGGGGCCAACGTCCTGACTTTC.